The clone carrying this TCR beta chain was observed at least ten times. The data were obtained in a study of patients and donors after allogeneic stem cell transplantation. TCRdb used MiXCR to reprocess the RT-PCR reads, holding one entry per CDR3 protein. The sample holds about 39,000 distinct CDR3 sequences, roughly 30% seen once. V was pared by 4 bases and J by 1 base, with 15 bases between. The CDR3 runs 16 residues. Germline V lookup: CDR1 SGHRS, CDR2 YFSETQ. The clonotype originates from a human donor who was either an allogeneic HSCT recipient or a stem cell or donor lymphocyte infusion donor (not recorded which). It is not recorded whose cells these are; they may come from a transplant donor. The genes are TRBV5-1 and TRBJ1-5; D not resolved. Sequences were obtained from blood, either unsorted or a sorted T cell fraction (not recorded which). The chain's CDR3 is CASSDLGRTSNQPQHF. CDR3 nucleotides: TGCGCCAGCAGCGATTTAGGGCGGACGAGCAATCAGCCCCAGCATTTT. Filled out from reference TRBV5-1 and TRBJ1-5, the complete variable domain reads KAGVTQTPRYLIKTRGQQVTLSCSPISGHRSVSWYQQTPGQGLQFLFEYFSETQRNKGNFPGRFSGRQFSNSRSEMNVSTLELGDSALYLCASSDLGRTSNQPQHFGDGTRLSIL.